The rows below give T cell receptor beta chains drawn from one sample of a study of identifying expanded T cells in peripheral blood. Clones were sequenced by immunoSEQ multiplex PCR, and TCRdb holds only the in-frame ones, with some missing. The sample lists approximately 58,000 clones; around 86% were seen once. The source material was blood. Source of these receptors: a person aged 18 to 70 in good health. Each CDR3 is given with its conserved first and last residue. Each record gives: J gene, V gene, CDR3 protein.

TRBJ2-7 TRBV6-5 CASSYSRGSYEQYF
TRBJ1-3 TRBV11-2 CASSLGIQLNTIYF
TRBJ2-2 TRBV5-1 CASSLVPQNTGELFF
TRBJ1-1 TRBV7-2 CASSSYRGVNTEAFF
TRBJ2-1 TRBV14 CASSHNPLAGGNNEQFF
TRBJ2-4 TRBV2 CASTGGDRGNIQYF
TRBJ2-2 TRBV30 CAWSGTRPRGGELFF
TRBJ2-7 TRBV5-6 CASSLGGTRNEQYF
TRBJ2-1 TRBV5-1 CASSRGLSNEQFF
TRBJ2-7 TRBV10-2 CASSESSGDPRHEQYF
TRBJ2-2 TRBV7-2 CASMKDLGELFF
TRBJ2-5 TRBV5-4 CASRRELVETQYF
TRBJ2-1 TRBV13 CASSSLDINEQFF
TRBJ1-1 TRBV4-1 CASSRGDTEAFF
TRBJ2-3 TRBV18 CASTARTSGGLREDTQYF
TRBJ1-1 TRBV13 CASSLYVGNTEAFF
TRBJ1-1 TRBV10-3 CAISDIRNTEAFF
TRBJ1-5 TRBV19 CASSIRSRGRINQPQHF
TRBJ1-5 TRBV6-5 CASSGSHGEGAPQHF